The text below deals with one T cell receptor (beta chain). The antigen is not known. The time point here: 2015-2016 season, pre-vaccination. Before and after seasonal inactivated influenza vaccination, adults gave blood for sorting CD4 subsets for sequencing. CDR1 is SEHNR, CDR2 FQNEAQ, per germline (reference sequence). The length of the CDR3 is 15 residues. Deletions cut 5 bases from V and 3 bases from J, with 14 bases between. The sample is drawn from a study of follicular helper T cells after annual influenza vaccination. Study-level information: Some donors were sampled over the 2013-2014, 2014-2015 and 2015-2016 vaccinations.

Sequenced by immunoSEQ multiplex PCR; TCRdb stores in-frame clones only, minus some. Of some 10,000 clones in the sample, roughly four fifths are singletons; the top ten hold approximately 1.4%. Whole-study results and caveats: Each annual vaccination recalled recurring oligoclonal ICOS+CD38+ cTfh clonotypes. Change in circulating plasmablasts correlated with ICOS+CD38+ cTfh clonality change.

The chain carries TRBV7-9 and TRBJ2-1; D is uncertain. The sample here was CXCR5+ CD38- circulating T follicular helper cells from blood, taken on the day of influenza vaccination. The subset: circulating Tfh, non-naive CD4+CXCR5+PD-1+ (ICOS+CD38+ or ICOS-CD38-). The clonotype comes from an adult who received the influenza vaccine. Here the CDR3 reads CASSAGLRDYNEQFF. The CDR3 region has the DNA TGTGCCAGCAGCGCCGGCCTTAGGGACTACAATGAGCAGTTCTTC.